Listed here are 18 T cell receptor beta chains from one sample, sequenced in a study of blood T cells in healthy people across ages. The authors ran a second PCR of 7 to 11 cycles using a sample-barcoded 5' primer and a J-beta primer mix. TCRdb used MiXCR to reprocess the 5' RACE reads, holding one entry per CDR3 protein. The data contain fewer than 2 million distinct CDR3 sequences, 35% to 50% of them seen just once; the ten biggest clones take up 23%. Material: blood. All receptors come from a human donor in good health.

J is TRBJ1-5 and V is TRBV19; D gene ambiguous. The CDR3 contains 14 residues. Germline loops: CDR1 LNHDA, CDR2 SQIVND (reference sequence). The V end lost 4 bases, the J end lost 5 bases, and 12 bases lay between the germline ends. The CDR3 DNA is TGTGCCAGTAGTAGTATGTTGGGTGATCAGCCCCAGCATTTT. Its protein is CASSSMLGDQPQHF.

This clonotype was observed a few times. CDR3 region: CASRRQRGGDEQYF. In DNA, the CDR3 is TGTGCCAGCAGACGCCAGCGGGGGGGCGACGAGCAGTACTTC. V gene TRBV12-3 or TRBV12-4 combines with J gene TRBJ2-7; TRBD2 matches at 10 bases. Unmatched junction bases numbered 7, after V lost 6 bases and J lost 5 bases. The length of the CDR3 is 14 residues.

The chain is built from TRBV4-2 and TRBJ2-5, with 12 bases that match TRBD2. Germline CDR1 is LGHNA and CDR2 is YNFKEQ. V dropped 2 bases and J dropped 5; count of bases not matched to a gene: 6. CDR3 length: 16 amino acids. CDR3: CASSQLAGGLAETQYF. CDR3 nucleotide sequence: TGTGCCAGCAGCCAACTAGCGGGGGGGCTCGCGGAGACCCAGTACTTC.

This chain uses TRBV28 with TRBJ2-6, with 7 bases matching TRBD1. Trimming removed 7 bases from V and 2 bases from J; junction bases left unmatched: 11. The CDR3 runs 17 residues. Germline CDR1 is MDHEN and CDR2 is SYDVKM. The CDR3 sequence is CASIKRGTGAGANVLTF. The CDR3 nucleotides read TGTGCCAGCATCAAAAGGGGCACAGGGGCTGGGGCCAACGTCCTGACTTTC.

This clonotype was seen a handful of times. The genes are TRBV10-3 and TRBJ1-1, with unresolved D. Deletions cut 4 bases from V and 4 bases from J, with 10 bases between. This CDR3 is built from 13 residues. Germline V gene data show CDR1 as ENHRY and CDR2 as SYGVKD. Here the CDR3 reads CAISGAVGTEAFF. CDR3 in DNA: TGTGCCATCAGTGGAGCGGTAGGCACTGAAGCTTTCTTT.

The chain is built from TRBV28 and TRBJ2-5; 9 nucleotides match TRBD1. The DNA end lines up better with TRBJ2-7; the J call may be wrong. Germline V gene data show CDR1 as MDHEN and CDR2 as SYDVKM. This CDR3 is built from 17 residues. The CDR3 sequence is CASSPTGGLGIRGEQYF. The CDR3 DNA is TGTGCCAGCAGTCCGACAGGGGGGCTGGGGATTAGGGGCGAGCAGTACTTC.

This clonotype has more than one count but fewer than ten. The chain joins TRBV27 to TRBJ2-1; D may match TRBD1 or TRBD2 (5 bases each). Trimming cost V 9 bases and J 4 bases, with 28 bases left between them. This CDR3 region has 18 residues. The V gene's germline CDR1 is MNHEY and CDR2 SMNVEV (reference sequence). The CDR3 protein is CARPWGPTLKTEYNEQFF. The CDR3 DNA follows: TGTGCCAGACCCTGGGGACCGACCCTAAAGACAGAGTACAATGAGCAGTTCTTC.

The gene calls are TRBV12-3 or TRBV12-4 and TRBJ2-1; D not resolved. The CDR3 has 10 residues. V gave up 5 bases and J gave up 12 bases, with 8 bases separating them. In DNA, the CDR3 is TGTGCCAGCAGTGGGAAGGGGCAGTTCTTC. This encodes CASSGKGQFF.

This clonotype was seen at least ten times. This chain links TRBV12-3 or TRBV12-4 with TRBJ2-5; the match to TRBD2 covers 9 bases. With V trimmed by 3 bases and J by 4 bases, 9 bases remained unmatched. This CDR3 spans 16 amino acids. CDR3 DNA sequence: TGTGCCAGCAGTTTTAATCTAGCGGGGTCTGGAGAGACCCAGTACTTC. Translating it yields CASSFNLAGSGETQYF.

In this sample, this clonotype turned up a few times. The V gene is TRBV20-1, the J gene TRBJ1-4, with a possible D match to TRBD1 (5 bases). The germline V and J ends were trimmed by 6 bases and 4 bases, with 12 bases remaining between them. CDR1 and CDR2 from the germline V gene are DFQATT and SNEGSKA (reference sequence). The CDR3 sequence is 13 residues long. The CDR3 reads CSAWADNNEKLFF. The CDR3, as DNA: TGCAGTGCCTGGGCGGACAATAATGAAAAACTGTTTTTT.

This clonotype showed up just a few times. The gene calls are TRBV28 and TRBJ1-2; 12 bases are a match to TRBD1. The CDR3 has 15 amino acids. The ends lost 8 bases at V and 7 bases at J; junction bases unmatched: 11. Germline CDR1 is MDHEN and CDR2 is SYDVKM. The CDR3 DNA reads TGTGCCAGCCTCAGGTCGGGACAGGGGGCAAGTGGCTACACCTTC. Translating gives CASLRSGQGASGYTF.

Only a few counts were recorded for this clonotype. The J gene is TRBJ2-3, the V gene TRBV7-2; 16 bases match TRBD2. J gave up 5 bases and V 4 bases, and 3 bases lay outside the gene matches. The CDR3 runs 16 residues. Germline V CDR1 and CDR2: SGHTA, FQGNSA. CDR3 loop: CASSSGTSGGGDTQYF. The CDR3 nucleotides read TGTGCCAGCAGCTCCGGGACTAGCGGGGGGGGAGATACGCAGTATTTT.

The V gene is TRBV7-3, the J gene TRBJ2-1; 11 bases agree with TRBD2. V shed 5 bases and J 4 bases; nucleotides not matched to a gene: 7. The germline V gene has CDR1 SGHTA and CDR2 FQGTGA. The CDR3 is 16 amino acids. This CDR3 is CASSPGTSGLYNEQFF. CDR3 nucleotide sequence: TGTGCCAGCAGCCCCGGGACTAGCGGACTTTACAATGAGCAGTTCTTC.

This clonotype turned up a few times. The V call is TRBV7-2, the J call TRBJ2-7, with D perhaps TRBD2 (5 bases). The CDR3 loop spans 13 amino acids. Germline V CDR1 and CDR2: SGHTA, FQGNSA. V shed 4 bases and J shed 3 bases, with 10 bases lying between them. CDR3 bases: TGTGCCAGCAGCTCTCTCCGGGACTACGAGCAGTACTTC. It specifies CASSSLRDYEQYF.

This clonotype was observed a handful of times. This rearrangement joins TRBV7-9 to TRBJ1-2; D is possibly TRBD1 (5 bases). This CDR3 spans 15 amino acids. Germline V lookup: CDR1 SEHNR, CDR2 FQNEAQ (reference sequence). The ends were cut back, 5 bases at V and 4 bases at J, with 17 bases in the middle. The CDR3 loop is CASSQRQSRRYGYTF. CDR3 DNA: TGTGCCAGCAGCCAACGACAGTCACGTCGCTATGGCTACACCTTC.

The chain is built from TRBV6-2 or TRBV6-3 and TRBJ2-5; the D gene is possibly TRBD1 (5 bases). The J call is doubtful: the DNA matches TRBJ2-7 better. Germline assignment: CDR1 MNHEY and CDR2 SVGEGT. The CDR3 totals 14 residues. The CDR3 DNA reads TGTGCCAGCAGTTACGTGCAGGGTGGACGCGAGCAGTACTTC. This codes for CASSYVQGGREQYF.

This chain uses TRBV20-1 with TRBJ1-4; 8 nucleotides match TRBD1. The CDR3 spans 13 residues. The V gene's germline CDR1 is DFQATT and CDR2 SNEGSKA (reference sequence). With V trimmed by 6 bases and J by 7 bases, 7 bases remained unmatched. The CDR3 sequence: CSAKGTGPEKLFF. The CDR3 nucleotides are TGCAGTGCAAAAGGGACAGGCCCTGAAAAACTGTTTTTT.

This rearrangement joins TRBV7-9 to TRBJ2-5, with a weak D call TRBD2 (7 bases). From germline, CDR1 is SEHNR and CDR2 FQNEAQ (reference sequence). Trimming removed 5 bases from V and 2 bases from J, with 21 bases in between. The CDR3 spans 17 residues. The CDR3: CASSQGSGGPGQETQYF. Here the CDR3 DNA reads TGTGCCAGCAGCCAAGGTTCCGGGGGGCCGGGGCAAGAGACCCAGTACTTC.